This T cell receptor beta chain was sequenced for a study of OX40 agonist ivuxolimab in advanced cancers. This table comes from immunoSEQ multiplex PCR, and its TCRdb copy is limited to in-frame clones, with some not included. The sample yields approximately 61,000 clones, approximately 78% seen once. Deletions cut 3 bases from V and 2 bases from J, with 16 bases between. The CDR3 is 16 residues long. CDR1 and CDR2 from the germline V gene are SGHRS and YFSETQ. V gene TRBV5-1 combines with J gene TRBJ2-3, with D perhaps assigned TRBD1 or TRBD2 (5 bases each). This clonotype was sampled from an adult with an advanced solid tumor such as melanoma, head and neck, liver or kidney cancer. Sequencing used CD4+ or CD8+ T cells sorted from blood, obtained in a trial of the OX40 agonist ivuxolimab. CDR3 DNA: TGCGCCAGCAGCTCACCCGAGAGGGACCACACAGATACGCAGTATTTT. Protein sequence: CASSSPERDHTDTQYF.